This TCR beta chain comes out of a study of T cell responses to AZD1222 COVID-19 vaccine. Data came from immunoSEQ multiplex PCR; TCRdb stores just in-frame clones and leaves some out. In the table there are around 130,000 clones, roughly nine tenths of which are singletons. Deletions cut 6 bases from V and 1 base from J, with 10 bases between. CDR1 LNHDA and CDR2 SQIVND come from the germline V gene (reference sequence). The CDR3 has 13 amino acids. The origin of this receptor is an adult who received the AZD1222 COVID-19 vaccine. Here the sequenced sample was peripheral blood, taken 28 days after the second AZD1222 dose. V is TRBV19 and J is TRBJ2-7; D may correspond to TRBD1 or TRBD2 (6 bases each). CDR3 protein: CASRRDTSYEQYF. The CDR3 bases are TGTGCCAGTAGGCGGGACACGTCCTACGAGCAGTACTTC.